Listed here are 27 T cell receptor beta chains from one sample, sequenced in a study of T-cell memory formation after mild COVID-19. Each CDR3 protein is one row after TCRdb ran MiXCR on the 5' RACE reads. The repertoire consists of roughly 580,000 distinct CDR3 sequences, with roughly 17% occurring once and the leading ten covering 12%. The sequencing input was PBMCs or a T cell subset sorted from them (not recorded which). The receptors originated from an adult woman who had mild COVID-19 (a few samples of this study predate the infection). Cell type and time point are not known.

This clonotype was counted between two and nine times. Compared with germline, one end of the junction differs, possibly owing to a read error. The chain joins TRBV10-3 to TRBJ2-1, with 8 bases that match TRBD2. CDR1 is ENHRY and CDR2 is SYGVKD in the germline V gene. This CDR3 has 14 residues. CDR3 nucleotides: TGTGCCATCACCGAACGAGGGGGTGGGACTAGTCTGGTCTTC. Residues: CAITERGGGTSLVF.

This clonotype was observed at least ten times. V and J are TRBV18 and TRBJ1-5, with a tentative D call TRBD1 (5 bases). CDR3 length: 18 amino acids. Germline V CDR1 and CDR2: KGHSH, LQKENI. V gave up 0 bases and J gave up 2 bases, with 17 bases separating them. The CDR3, as DNA: TGTGCCAGCTCACCACCGGTAGGCTCCGGGACGGGCAATCAGCCCCAGCATTTT. It codes for CASSPPVGSGTGNQPQHF.

This clonotype has a handful of counts. The chain uses TRBV5-4 and TRBJ2-7; 9 bases map to TRBD1. Unmatched junction bases numbered 5, after V lost 4 bases and J lost 3 bases. The CDR3 covers 14 residues. CDR1 and CDR2 from the germline V gene are SGHNT and YYREEE (reference sequence). As DNA, the CDR3 is TGTGCCAGCAGCCCAGGACAGGGGTTCTACGAGCAGTACTTC. Protein: CASSPGQGFYEQYF. Full variable domain (remainder filled in from reference TRBV5-4 and TRBJ2-7): ETGVTQSPTHLIKTRGQQVTLRCSSQSGHNTVSWYQQALGQGPQFIFQYYREEENGRGNFPPRFSGLQFPNYSSELNVNALELDDSALYLCASSPGQGFYEQYFGPGTRLTVT.

The gene calls are TRBV10-3 and TRBJ2-7; the match to TRBD2 covers 15 bases. V dropped 6 bases and J dropped 3; count of bases not matched to a gene: 9. Germline V gene sequence: CDR1 ENHRY, CDR2 SYGVKD. The CDR3 contains 17 residues. The CDR3 DNA sequence: TGTGCCATCAGCAGTGGGACTAGCGGGAGGAAGGGCTACGAGCAGTACTTC. This gives the protein CAISSGTSGRKGYEQYF.

This clonotype was seen a few times. The rearrangement joins TRBV6-1 to TRBJ1-1; D perhaps matches TRBD1 (6 bases). V was shortened by 10 bases and J by 4 bases, with 13 bases between the two germline ends. The CDR3 runs 12 residues. Looked up from germline, CDR1 is MNHNS and CDR2 is SASEGT. CDR3 DNA sequence: TGTGCCACGGGCCAGGGGAGCACTGAAGCTTTCTTT. Translating gives CATGQGSTEAFF.

This chain joins TRBV3-1 and TRBJ2-2; TRBD1 aligns across 8 bases. Germline V CDR1 and CDR2: LGHDT, YNNKEL (reference sequence). The trim removed 4 bases at V and 7 bases at J, leaving 8 bases unmatched. The CDR3 spans 15 residues. The CDR3 nucleotides are TGTGCCAGCAGCCCTCGGACAGGGAATGGCGGGGAGCTGTTTTTT. Translation: CASSPRTGNGGELFF.

At least ten counts were recorded for this clonotype. V is TRBV5-1 and J is TRBJ2-7, with D possibly being TRBD1 or TRBD2 (5 bases each). CDR3 length: 13 amino acids. The ends were cut back, 2 bases at V and 9 bases at J, with 15 bases in the middle. Germline loops: CDR1 SGHRS, CDR2 YFSETQ. CDR3 region: CASSFGSGTVQYF. The CDR3 DNA reads as TGCGCCAGCAGCTTTGGTTCCGGGACGGTGCAGTACTTC.

The chain employs TRBV6-2 or TRBV6-3 and TRBJ2-4, with D possibly TRBD2 on 6 matching bases. Germline-derived CDR1 and CDR2 are MNHEY and SVGEGT. V shed 2 bases and J shed 0 bases, with 17 bases lying between them. This CDR3 comprises 18 residues. DNA for the CDR3: TGTGCCAGCAGTTACGGTTTAGCGGATACCATAGCCAAAAACATTCAGTACTTC. This codes for CASSYGLADTIAKNIQYF.

This clonotype has a handful of counts. The chain is built from TRBV5-1 and TRBJ2-2; 8 bases match TRBD1. V shed 1 base and J 7 bases; nucleotides not matched to a gene: 6. The germline V gene encodes CDR1 SGHRS and CDR2 YFSETQ. The CDR3 contains 15 residues. The CDR3 DNA reads TGCGCCAGCAGCTTGACTCAGGGGGCGAGCGGGGAGCTGTTTTTT. This encodes CASSLTQGASGELFF.

This clonotype occurred many times. The chain couples TRBV6-5 to TRBJ1-5; 7 bases match TRBD1. V shed 2 bases and J 9 bases; nucleotides not matched to a gene: 4. CDR1 is MNHEY, CDR2 SVGAGI, per germline. The CDR3 sequence is 13 residues long. The CDR3 reads CASSYQGVGPQHF. The DNA of the CDR3 is TGTGCCAGCAGTTACCAGGGGGTTGGGCCCCAGCATTTT.

The V and J genes are TRBV12-3 or TRBV12-4 and TRBJ1-2; TRBD1 might be the D (6 bases). Trimming removed 5 bases from V and 0 bases from J, with 19 bases in between. This CDR3 comprises 17 residues. For the CDR3, the DNA is TGTGCCAGCAGTCCCAAGAAGGCAGGGGCCGCTAACTATGGCTACACCTTC. Protein: CASSPKKAGAANYGYTF.

This clonotype was seen a handful of times. The chain carries TRBV20-1 and TRBJ2-1; 7 nucleotides line up with TRBD2. Trimming removed 6 bases from V and 5 bases from J; junction bases left unmatched: 7. This CDR3 contains 13 residues. CDR1 is DFQATT and CDR2 is SNEGSKA in the germline V gene (reference sequence). CDR3 DNA sequence: TGCAGTGCGGGGAGCGGGGCCGACAATGAGCAGTTCTTC. Its protein product is CSAGSGADNEQFF.

This chain links TRBV3-1 with TRBJ2-1; 10 nucleotides match TRBD1. The CDR3 extends over 17 amino acids. The germline gives CDR1 LGHDT, CDR2 YNNKEL (reference sequence). V shed 2 bases, J shed 7 bases, and the junction held 11 bases outside the gene matches. Here the CDR3 reads CASSQPSGTGVRNEQFF. As DNA, the CDR3 is TGTGCCAGCAGCCAACCATCCGGGACAGGGGTAAGGAATGAGCAGTTCTTC.

This clonotype was recorded at least ten times. The CDR3 here is CASSFGGPYNEQFF. CDR3 sequence (DNA): TGTGCCAGCAGTTTTGGGGGGCCCTACAATGAGCAGTTCTTC. The chain employs TRBV12-3 or TRBV12-4 and TRBJ2-1; TRBD1 or TRBD2 may be the D gene (6 bases each). V was clipped by 3 bases and J by 2 bases, with 8 bases between them. The CDR3 has 14 amino acids.

This clonotype was observed a handful of times. The chain joins TRBV5-6 to TRBJ2-6; D is ambiguous. Between the trimmed V and J ends, which lost 0 bases and 2 bases, there was a span of 12 bases. CDR3 length equals 17 residues. CDR1 is SGHDT, CDR2 YYEEEE, per germline. For the CDR3, the DNA is TGTGCCAGCAGCTTGGCAACGGTTCTAGCTGGGGCCAACGTCCTGACTTTC. Translation: CASSLATVLAGANVLTF.

This clonotype appeared many times. The chain joins TRBV15 to TRBJ1-5, with 9 bases aligning to TRBD1. V lost 8 bases, J lost 3 bases, and 17 bases stayed unmatched. The germline V gene has CDR1 LNHNV and CDR2 YYDKDF (reference sequence). The CDR3 runs 18 residues. CDR3 sequence reads: CATAPGQGRLVNNQPQHF. CDR3 in DNA: TGTGCCACCGCTCCGGGACAGGGAAGGCTGGTAAACAATCAGCCCCAGCATTTT.

This sequence joins TRBV25-1 and TRBJ2-5, with TRBD2 matching 9 bases. The CDR3 is 18 amino acids. Germline V gives CDR1 MGHDK, CDR2 SYGVNS. J lost 2 bases, V lost 2 bases, and 12 bases had no gene match. This chain's CDR3 is CASSELNPGTSQQETQYF. In DNA form, the CDR3 reads TGTGCCAGCAGTGAACTAAACCCCGGGACTAGCCAACAAGAGACCCAGTACTTC. Variable domain in full (rest from reference TRBV25-1 and TRBJ2-5): EADIYQTPRYLVIGTGKKITLECSQTMGHDKMYWYQQDPGMELHLIHYSYGVNSTEKGDLSSESTVSRIRTEHFPLTLESARPSHTSQYLCASSELNPGTSQQETQYFGPGTRLLVL.

The chain couples TRBV18 to TRBJ2-5, with 11 bases identical to TRBD2. In germline, CDR1 is KGHSH, CDR2 LQKENI. The CDR3 totals 15 residues. V shed 5 bases and J 1 base; nucleotides not matched to a gene: 3. The CDR3 DNA sequence: TGTGCCAGCTCAGCCGGGACTAGCGGCCAAGAGACCCAGTACTTC. Residues: CASSAGTSGQETQYF.

The chain links TRBV14 to TRBJ2-7, with 9 bases identical to TRBD1. V dropped 5 bases and J dropped 5; count of bases not matched to a gene: 4. This CDR3 comprises 13 residues. The germline gives CDR1 SGHDN, CDR2 FVKESK. This CDR3 reads CASSSWTGDEQYF. DNA of the CDR3: TGTGCCAGCAGCTCGTGGACAGGGGACGAGCAGTACTTC.

This clonotype was detected a few times. This chain links TRBV4-1 with TRBJ1-5, with D unclear. This CDR3 region has 14 residues. V lost 8 bases and J 2 bases, leaving 13 bases between the germline ends. The germline gives CDR1 MGHRA, CDR2 YSYEKL. The CDR3 loop reads CASAGTPGNQPQHF. CDR3 coding DNA: TGCGCCAGCGCCGGAACGCCTGGCAATCAGCCCCAGCATTTT.

This chain uses TRBV6-2 or TRBV6-3 with TRBJ2-7, with D possibly matching TRBD2 (5 bases). CDR3 length equals 14 residues. Germline V gene data show CDR1 as MNHEY and CDR2 as SVGEGT. The V gene lost 4 bases and the J gene lost 2 bases, with 12 bases spanning the gap. This CDR3 is CASSSRRGTYEQYF. CDR3 DNA: TGTGCCAGCAGTTCACGACGGGGAACCTACGAGCAGTACTTC.

The chain joins TRBV30 to TRBJ2-2, with a weak D call TRBD1 (6 bases). Per the germline V gene, CDR1 is GTSNPN and CDR2 is SVGIG (reference sequence). This CDR3 comprises 16 residues. V dropped 2 bases and J dropped 3 bases, with 16 bases sitting between them. The CDR3 reads CAWSKPGVRYTGELFF. The CDR3 DNA follows: TGTGCCTGGAGTAAGCCAGGGGTCCGTTACACCGGGGAGCTGTTTTTT.

CDR3 sequence reads: CATMRSGELFF. CDR3 coding DNA: TGTGCCACCATGAGGAGCGGGGAGCTGTTTTTT. The V and J genes are TRBV18 and TRBJ2-2, with unresolved D. The CDR3 length is 11 residues. V was clipped by 10 bases and J by 7 bases, with 10 bases between them. The germline V gene encodes CDR1 KGHSH and CDR2 LQKENI.

This clonotype was counted once. V gene TRBV20-1 combines with J gene TRBJ1-1; D remains unclear. The CDR3 loop spans 12 amino acids. In germline, CDR1 is DFQATT, CDR2 SNEGSKA (reference sequence). The CDR3 loop is CAANEVGTEAFF. CDR3 coding DNA: TGCGCCGCAAACGAAGTAGGAACTGAAGCTTTCTTT.

This clonotype was observed a few times. The chain has TRBV12-3 or TRBV12-4 and TRBJ2-4; D uncertain. V shed 3 bases and J shed 0 bases, with 9 bases lying between them. This CDR3 has 15 residues. DNA of the CDR3: TGTGCCAGCAGTTTTGGAAACTTAGCCAAAAACATTCAGTACTTC. Amino acids: CASSFGNLAKNIQYF.

This clonotype was seen a few times. This chain links TRBV12-3 or TRBV12-4 with TRBJ1-1; D perhaps matches TRBD1 (5 bases). The CDR3 totals 13 residues. V lost 5 bases, J lost 6 bases, and 13 bases lay in between. The CDR3 nucleotides are TGTGCCAGCAGTGTCAGGGAAAACGCTGAAGCTTTCTTT. Its protein is CASSVRENAEAFF.

This clonotype is classed as large. V is TRBV19 and J is TRBJ1-2, with 7 bases identical to TRBD1. This CDR3 comprises 16 residues. V was pared by 7 bases and J by 3 bases, with 14 bases of the junction left unmatched. Germline V CDR1 and CDR2: LNHDA, SQIVND (reference sequence). DNA of the CDR3: TGTGCCAGTACCTCTTACCGGGACAGAATACACTATGGCTACACCTTC. Translating it yields CASTSYRDRIHYGYTF.